This T cell receptor beta chain came from a study of blood T cell repertoires in COVID-19. Study context: COVID-19 samples collected from the United States, Italy and Spain covered acute and convalescent phases. T cells, B-cell-depleted T cells, or PBMCs supplied cDNA or gDNA.

Authors' analysis steps: For nucleated cells, counts were estimated from reference gene primer amplification. Assay: immunoSEQ multiplex PCR; the TCRdb copy retains only in-frame clones and omits some. V and J calls and clone size follow that table, whereas D and trimming were derived from the DNA. The data hold 250,000 or so clones, with roughly four fifths observed a single time. The CDR3 is 15 residues long. V was pared by 6 bases and J by 9 bases, with 11 bases of the junction left unmatched. The germline CDR1 and CDR2 sequences are SNHLY and FYNNEI. The sample holds a few counts of this clone. The chain recombines TRBV2 with TRBJ2-4; 10 bases map to TRBD1. This receptor was identified in a woman under 30 with acute or convalescent COVID-19. Sequenced sample: peripheral blood. CDR3 loop: CASSAVRDRGSIQYF. The DNA for the CDR3 is TGTGCCAGCAGCGCAGTCCGGGACAGGGGTTCCATTCAGTACTTC.